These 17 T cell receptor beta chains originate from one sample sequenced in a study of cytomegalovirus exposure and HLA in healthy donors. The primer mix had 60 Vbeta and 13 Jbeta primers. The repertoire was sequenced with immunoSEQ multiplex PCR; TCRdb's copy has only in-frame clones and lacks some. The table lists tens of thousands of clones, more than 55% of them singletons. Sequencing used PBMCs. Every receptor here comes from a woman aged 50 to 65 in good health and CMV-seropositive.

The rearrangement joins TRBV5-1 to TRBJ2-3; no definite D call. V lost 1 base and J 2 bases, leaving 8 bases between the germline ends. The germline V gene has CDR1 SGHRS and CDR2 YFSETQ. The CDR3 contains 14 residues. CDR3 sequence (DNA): TGCGCCAGCAGCTTGACCCAGGCCACAGATACGCAGTATTTT. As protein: CASSLTQATDTQYF. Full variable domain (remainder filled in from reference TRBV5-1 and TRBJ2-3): KAGVTQTPRYLIKTRGQQVTLSCSPISGHRSVSWYQQTPGQGLQFLFEYFSETQRNKGNFPGRFSGRQFSNSRSEMNVSTLELGDSALYLCASSLTQATDTQYFGPGTRLTVL.

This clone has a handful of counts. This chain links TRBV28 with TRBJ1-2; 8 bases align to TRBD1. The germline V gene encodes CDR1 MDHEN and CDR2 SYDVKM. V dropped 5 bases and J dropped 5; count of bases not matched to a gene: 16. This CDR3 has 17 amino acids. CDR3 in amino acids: CASSQGNRGRGPYGYTF. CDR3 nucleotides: TGTGCCAGCAGTCAGGGGAACAGGGGGAGAGGGCCTTATGGCTACACCTTC.

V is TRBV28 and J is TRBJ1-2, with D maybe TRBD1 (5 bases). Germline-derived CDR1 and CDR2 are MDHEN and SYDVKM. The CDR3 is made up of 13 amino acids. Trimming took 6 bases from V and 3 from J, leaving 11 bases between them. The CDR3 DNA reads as TGTGCCAGCAGGCCGACAGACCACTATGGCTACACCTTC. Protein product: CASRPTDHYGYTF.

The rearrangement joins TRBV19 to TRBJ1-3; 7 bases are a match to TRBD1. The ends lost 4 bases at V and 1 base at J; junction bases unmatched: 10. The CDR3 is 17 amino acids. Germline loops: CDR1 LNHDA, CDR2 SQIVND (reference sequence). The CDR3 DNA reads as TGTGCCAGTAGTACCCTCGACAGGGTTATTTCTGGAAACACCATATATTTT. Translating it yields CASSTLDRVISGNTIYF.

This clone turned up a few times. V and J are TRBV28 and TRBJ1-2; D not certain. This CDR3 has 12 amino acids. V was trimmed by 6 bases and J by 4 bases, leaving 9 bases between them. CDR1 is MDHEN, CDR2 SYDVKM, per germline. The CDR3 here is CASRDKSYGYTF. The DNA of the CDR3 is TGTGCCAGCAGAGACAAGTCCTATGGCTACACCTTC.

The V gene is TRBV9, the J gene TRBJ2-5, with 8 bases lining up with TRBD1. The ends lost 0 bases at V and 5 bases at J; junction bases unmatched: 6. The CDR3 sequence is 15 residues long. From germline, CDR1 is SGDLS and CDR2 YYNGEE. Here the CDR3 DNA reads TGTGCCAGCAGCGTAGACGGGCAGGGGGCGGAGACCCAGTACTTC. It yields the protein CASSVDGQGAETQYF.

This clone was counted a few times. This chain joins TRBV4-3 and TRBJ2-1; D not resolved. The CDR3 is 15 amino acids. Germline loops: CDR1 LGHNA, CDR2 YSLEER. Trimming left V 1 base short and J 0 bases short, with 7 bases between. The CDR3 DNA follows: TGCGCCAGCAGCCAAGGAGTAATCTCCTACAATGAGCAGTTCTTC. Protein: CASSQGVISYNEQFF.

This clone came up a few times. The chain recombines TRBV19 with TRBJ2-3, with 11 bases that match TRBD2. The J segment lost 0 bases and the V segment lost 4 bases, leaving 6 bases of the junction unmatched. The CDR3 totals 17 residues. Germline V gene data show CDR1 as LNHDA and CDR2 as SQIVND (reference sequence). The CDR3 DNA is TGTGCCAGTAGTAAAACTAGCGGGGGCGCTAGCACAGATACGCAGTATTTT. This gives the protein CASSKTSGGASTDTQYF.

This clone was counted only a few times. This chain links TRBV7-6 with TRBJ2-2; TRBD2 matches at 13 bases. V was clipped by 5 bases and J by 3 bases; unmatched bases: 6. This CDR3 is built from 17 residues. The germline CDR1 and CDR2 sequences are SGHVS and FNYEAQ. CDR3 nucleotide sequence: TGTGCCAGCAGCGCCACTAGCGGGGGGGCCCACACCGGGGAGCTGTTTTTT. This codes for CASSATSGGAHTGELFF. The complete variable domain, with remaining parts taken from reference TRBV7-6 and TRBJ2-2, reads GAGVSQSPRYKVTKRGQDVALRCDPISGHVSLYWYRQALGQGPEFLTYFNYEAQQDKSGLPNDRFSAERPEGSISTLTIQRTEQRDSAMYRCASSATSGGAHTGELFFGEGSRLTVL.

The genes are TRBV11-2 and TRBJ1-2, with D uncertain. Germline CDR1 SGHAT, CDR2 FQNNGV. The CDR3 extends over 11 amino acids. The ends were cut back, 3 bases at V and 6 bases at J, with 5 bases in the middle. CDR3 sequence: CASSFRDGYTF. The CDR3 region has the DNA TGTGCCAGCAGCTTCCGCGATGGCTACACCTTC.

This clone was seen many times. DNA of the CDR3: TGTGCCAGCAGCTTATCGGACAGTGGGAAATATGGCTACACCTTC. Translating gives CASSLSDSGKYGYTF. J is TRBJ1-2 and V is TRBV7-9, with D tentatively TRBD1 (6 bases). Germline-derived CDR1 and CDR2 are SEHNR and FQNEAQ (reference sequence). The CDR3 is 15 residues long. V was shortened by 2 bases and J by 5 bases, with 15 bases between the two germline ends. Looking up the rest from reference TRBV7-9 and TRBJ1-2 gives the full variable domain: DTGVSQNPRHKITKRGQNVTFRCDPISEHNRLYWYRQTLGQGPEFLTYFQNEAQLEKSRLLSDRFSAERPKGSFSTLEIQRTEQGDSAMYLCASSLSDSGKYGYTFGSGTRLTVV.

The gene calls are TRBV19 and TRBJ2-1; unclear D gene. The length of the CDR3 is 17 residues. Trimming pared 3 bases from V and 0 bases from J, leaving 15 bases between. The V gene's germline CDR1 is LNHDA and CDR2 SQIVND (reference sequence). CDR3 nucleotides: TGTGCCAGTAGTATTTCCTTTTCAGGAAGCTCCTACAATGAGCAGTTCTTC. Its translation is CASSISFSGSSYNEQFF.

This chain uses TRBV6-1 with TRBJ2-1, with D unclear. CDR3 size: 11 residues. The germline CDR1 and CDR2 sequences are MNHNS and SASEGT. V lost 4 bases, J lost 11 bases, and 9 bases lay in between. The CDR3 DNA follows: TGTGCCAGCAGTGTAATAGATCAGCAGTTCTTC. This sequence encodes CASSVIDQQFF.

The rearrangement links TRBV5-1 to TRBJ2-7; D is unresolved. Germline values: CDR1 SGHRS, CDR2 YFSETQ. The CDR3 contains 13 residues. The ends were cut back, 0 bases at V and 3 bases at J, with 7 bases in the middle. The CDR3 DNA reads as TGCGCCAGCAGCTTGGTGTCAGACTACGAGCAGTACTTC. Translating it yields CASSLVSDYEQYF.

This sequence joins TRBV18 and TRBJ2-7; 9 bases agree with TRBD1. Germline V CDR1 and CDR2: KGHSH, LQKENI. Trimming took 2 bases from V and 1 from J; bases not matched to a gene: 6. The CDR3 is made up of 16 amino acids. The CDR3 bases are TGTGCCAGCTCACCAAATAGGGACAGGGCTTCCTACGAGCAGTACTTC. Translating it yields CASSPNRDRASYEQYF.

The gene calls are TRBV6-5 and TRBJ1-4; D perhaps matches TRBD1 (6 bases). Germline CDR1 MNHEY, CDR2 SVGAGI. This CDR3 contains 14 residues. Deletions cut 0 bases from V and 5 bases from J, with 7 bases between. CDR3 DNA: TGTGCCAGCAGTTACTCGACAGGCAATGAAAAACTGTTTTTT. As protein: CASSYSTGNEKLFF.

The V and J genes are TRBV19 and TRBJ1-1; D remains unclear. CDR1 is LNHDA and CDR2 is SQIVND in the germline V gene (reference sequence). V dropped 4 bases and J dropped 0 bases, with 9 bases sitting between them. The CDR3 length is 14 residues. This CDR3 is CASSRSSMNTEAFF. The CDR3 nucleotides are TGTGCCAGTAGTAGGAGTTCTATGAACACTGAAGCTTTCTTT.